The entry below describes one T cell receptor (beta chain). Its antigen is currently unknown. J gave up 5 bases and V 0 bases, and 10 bases lay outside the gene matches. Germline values: CDR1 LGHNA, CDR2 YSLEER. This CDR3 has 17 amino acids. The sample comes from a study of shared clonotypes between healthy human individuals. Findings and caveats of the study: Sampling included only blood; tissue repertoires likely differ.

The test was conducted at deep level. Tens of thousands of T cell genomes, or about 190 ng DNA, went into the sorted-subset replicate PCRs. In the original analysis: ImmunoSEQ junction-only sequences lacked quality scores, so their filtering differed. Using immunoSEQ multiplex PCR, the repertoire was profiled, and TCRdb retains in-frame clones only, with some absent. V and J calls and clone size are copied from that table; D and trimming were computed from the DNA. The table has about 2,500,000 clones, over 85% seen once. Sequences were obtained from naive CD4+ T cells sorted from blood. This sample's subset: CD45RA+ positively selected. This receptor was identified in a young man in good health. The V call is TRBV4-3, the J call TRBJ2-7, with 10 bases that match TRBD1. The CDR3 nucleotides are TGCGCCAGCAGCCAAGACTACGCCGGGACAGGGGCCCACGAGCAGTACTTC. Amino acids: CASSQDYAGTGAHEQYF.